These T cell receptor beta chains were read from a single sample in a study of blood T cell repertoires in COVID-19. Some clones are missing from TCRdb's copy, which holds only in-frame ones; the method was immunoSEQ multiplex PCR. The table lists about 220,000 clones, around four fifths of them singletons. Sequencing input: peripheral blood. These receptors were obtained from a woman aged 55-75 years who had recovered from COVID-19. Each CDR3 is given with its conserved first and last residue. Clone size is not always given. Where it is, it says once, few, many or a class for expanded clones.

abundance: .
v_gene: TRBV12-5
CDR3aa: CASASGQGEDTQYF

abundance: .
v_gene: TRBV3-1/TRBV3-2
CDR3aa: CASRLPDRGPDTQYF

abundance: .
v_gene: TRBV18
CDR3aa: CASSDGGSYNEQFF

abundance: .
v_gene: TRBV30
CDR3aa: CAWSSLKRGATNEQFF

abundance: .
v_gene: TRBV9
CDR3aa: CASSRTGTDTGELFF

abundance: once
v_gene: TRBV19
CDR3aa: CASSMSRVIGDGYTF

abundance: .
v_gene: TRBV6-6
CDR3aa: CASSPGQRTTEAFF

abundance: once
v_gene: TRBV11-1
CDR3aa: CASSLTGGRYNEQFF

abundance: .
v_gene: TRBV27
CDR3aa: CASTENLNTEAFF

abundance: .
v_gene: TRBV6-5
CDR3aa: CASRPSGPYGYTF

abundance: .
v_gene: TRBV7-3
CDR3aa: CASSFGSGASTDTQYF

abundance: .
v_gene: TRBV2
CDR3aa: CASSDFRGFQPQHF

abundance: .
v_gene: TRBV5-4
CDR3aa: CASSYTSGGGQETQYF

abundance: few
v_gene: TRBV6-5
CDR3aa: CASSYPSYNEQFF

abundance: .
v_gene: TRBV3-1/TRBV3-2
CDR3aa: CASSRSRGSPGAYEQYF

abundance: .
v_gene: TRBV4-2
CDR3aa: CASSQEGRVINEKLFF

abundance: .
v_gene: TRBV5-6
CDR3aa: CASSSYQGPAREQYF

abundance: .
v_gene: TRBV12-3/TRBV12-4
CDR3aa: CASSPTSNTEAFF

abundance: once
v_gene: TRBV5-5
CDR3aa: CASSSTTGTNEKLFF

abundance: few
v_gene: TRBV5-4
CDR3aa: CASSLKGGRQPQHF

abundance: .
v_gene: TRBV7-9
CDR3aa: CASSRLTEHLSIGYTF

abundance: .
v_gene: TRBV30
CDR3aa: CAWSDRDRGRSEAFF

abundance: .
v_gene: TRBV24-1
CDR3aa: CATSDQNQETQYF

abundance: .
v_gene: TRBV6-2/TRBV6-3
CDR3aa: CASSYSWTGEDGYTF

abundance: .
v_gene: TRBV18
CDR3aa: CASSPQVTGGSGANVLTF

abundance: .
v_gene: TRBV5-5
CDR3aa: CASSLVPGEFPQHF

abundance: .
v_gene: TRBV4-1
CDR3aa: CASSTGTAEETQYF

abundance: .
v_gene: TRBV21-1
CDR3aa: CASSKGRAPSYNEQFF

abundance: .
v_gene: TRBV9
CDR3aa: CASSVDGGHDTGELFF

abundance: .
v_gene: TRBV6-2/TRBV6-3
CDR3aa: CASSQAAQGPGYTF

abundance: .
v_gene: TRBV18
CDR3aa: CASSPGTGGNQPQHF

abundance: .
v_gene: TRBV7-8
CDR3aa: CASSLGTAQTTNEKLFF

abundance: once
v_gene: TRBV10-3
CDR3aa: CAISDDRDNYGYTF

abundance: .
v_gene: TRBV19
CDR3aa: CATGTSGGAVTDTQYF

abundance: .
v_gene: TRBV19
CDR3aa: CASSWASGAEQYF

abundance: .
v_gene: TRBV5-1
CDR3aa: CASSLGGFSYEQYF

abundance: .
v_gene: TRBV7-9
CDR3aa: CASSPAGVFYGYTF

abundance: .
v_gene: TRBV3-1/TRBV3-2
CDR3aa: CASRPAGGSYEQYF

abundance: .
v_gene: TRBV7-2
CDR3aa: CASSSGGAVNIQYF

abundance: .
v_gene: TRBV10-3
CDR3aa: CAISGGNTNYGYTF

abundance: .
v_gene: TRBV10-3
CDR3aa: CAITKSTGGGGYTF

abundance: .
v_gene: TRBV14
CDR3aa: CASSQDRRDTQYF

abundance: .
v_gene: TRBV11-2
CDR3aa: CASSLVPVGRVDTEAFF

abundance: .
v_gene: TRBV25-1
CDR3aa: CASSPRRVSLSYEQYF

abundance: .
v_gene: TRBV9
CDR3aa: CASRAGGGNTEAFF

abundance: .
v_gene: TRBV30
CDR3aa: CAWSGQLGGEQYF

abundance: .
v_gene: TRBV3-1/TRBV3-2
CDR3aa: CASTSWQNTEAFF

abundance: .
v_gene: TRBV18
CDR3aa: CASSPPQGGRGLTDTQYF

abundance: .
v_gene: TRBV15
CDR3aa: CATSNRGRNTEAFF

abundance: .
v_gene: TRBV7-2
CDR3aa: CASSFEGFRYLVADTQYF

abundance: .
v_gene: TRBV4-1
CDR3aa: CASSQVGRRNTGELFF

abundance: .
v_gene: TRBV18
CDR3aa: CASSPPPHRLDTDTQYF

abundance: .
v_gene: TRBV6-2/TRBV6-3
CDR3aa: CASSSQGTSSYEQYF

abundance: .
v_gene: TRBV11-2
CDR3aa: CASSPPGGSSPFAQYF

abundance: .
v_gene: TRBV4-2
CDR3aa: CASGVPSGHNEQFF